Presented here are 6 T cell receptor beta chains from one specimen sequenced in a study of cytomegalovirus exposure and HLA in healthy donors. It was with 60 Vbeta and 13 Jbeta primers that the PCR ran. Assay used: immunoSEQ multiplex PCR; TCRdb lists only in-frame clones, some missing. Found here are 68,000 or so clones; the top ten clones hold around 15%. The material sequenced was PBMCs. These receptors originate from a boy younger than 18 in good health and CMV-seronegative.

The CDR3 coding sequence is TGCGCCAGCAGCTTCGGGGCGGGGTTGGTCTACGAGCAGTACTTC. Its translation: CASSFGAGLVYEQYF. The chain carries TRBV5-1 and TRBJ2-7; the D gene is possibly TRBD2 (6 bases). V lost 2 bases and J lost 3, with 15 bases in between. CDR1 is SGHRS and CDR2 is YFSETQ in the germline V gene. CDR3 length: 15 amino acids.

V usage is TRBV9 and J usage is TRBJ1-1; weak D call: TRBD1 (6 bases). The V end was cut by 4 bases, the J end by 1 base, with 14 bases between. The CDR3 has 15 residues. Per germline, CDR1 SGDLS and CDR2 YYNGEE. CDR3 residues: CASSPGVMANTEAFF. In DNA form, the CDR3 reads TGTGCCAGCAGCCCAGGGGTGATGGCGAACACTGAAGCTTTCTTT.

The chain employs TRBV6-1 and TRBJ1-5; D is perhaps TRBD1 (5 bases). V was trimmed by 2 bases and J by 8 bases, leaving 10 bases between them. Germline V gene lookup returns CDR1 MNHNS and CDR2 SASEGT. The CDR3 covers 13 residues. The CDR3 spells CASSEQGEKPQHF. As DNA, the CDR3 is TGTGCCAGCAGTGAACAGGGTGAGAAGCCCCAGCATTTT.

V usage is TRBV5-1 and J usage is TRBJ1-1; D unresolved. The CDR3 consists of 10 residues. Trimming cost V 1 base and J 7 bases, with 2 bases left between them. Germline V lookup: CDR1 SGHRS, CDR2 YFSETQ. CDR3 sequence reads: CASSLREAFF. In DNA, the CDR3 is TGCGCCAGCAGCTTGCGTGAAGCTTTCTTT.

The gene calls are TRBV19 and TRBJ2-1; D is perhaps TRBD1 (6 bases). V gave up 2 bases and J gave up 6 bases, with 11 bases separating them. CDR1 is LNHDA, CDR2 SQIVND, per germline (reference sequence). CDR3 length equals 14 residues. The CDR3 region is CASSIRQVGNEQFF. CDR3 DNA sequence: TGTGCCAGTAGTATACGACAGGTTGGCAATGAGCAGTTCTTC.

This sequence joins TRBV2 and TRBJ1-1, with unresolved D. Trimming cost V 4 bases and J 2 bases, with 8 bases left between them. Per the germline V gene, CDR1 is SNHLY and CDR2 is FYNNEI. The length of the CDR3 is 13 residues. The CDR3 region is CASSVTENTEAFF. CDR3 sequence (DNA): TGTGCCAGCAGTGTCACAGAAAACACTGAAGCTTTCTTT.